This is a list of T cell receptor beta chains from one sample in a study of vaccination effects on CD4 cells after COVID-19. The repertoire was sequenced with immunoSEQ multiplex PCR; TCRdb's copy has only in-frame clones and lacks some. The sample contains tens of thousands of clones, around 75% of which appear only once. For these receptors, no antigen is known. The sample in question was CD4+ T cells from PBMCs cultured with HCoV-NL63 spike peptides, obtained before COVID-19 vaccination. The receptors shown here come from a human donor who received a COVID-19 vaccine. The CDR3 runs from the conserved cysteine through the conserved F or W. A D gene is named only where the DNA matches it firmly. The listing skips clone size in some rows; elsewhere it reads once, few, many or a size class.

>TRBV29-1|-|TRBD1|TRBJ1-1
CSVGTGMLEAFF
TGCAGCGTTGGGACAGGGATGCTTGAAGCTTTCTTT
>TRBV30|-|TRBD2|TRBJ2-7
CAWRASGSYEQYF
TGTGCCTGGAGAGCTAGCGGGAGCTACGAGCAGTACTTC
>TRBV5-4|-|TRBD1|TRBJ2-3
CASSLQGVGNTDTQYF
TGTGCCAGCAGCCTGCAGGGGGTGGGGAACACAGATACGCAGTATTTT
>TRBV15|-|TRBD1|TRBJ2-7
CATSRDRGPNEQYF
TGTGCCACCAGCCGCGACAGGGGGCCCAACGAGCAGTACTTC
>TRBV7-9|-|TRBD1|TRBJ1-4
CASSLETGTEEKLFF
TGTGCCAGCAGCTTAGAGACAGGGACCGAGGAAAAACTGTTTTTT
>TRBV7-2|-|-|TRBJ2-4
CASSLDGSSQYF
TGTGCCAGCAGCTTAGATGGCAGCTCTCAGTACTTC
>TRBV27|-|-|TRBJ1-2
CASSFYRDVWSRPYGYTF
TGTGCCAGCAGTTTCTACCGGGACGTATGGAGCAGACCTTATGGCTACACCTTC
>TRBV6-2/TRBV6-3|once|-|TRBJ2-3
CASSLLPRQDTQYF
TGTGCCAGCAGTTTACTCCCGCGGCAAGATACGCAGTATTTT
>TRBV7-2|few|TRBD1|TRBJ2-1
CASRPGGRTFDEQFF
TGTGCCAGCAGGCCAGGGGGACGTACATTCGATGAGCAGTTCTTC
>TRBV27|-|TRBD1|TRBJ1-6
CASRTGVGSPLHF
TGTGCCAGCAGAACAGGGGTGGGGTCACCCCTCCACTTT
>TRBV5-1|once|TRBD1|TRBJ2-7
CASSRDRAKDEQYF
TGCGCCAGCAGCCGGGACAGGGCGAAGGACGAGCAGTACTTC
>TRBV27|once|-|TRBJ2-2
CASRSTGVLFF
TGTGCCAGCAGATCGACAGGAGTGCTGTTTTTT
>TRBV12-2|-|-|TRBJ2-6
CASRLGREEAGANVLTF
TGTGCAAGTCGCTTAGGCAGGGAAGAGGCCGGGGCCAACGTCCTGACTTTC
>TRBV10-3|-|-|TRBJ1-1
CAISERHIDTEAFF
TGTGCCATCAGTGAGCGGCATATAGACACTGAAGCTTTCTTT
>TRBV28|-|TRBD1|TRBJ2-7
CAIRDSSYEQYF
TGTGCCATTCGGGACAGCTCCTACGAGCAGTACTTC
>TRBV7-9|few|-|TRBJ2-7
CASSLGPGQPPYF
TGTGCCAGCAGCTTAGGCCCCGGACAGCCTCCGTACTTC
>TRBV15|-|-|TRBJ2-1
CATSRGPGSGNEQFF
TGTGCCACCAGCAGAGGTCCGGGGTCGGGGAATGAGCAGTTCTTC
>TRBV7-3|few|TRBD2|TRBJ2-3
CASSLKALASGGARDTQYF
TGTGCCAGCAGCTTAAAGGCATTGGCTAGCGGGGGGGCCCGAGATACGCAGTATTTT
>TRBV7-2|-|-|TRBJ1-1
CASSLKGLNTEAFF
TGTGCCAGCAGCTTAAAGGGATTGAACACTGAAGCTTTCTTT
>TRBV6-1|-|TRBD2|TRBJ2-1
CASSARPLAGSYNEQFF
TGTGCCAGCAGTGCCCGGCCCCTAGCGGGCTCCTACAATGAGCAGTTCTTC
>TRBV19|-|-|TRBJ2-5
CASSTYKTETQYF
TGTGCCAGTAGTACCTACAAAACAGAGACCCAGTACTTC
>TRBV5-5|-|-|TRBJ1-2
CASSLRSDYGYTF
TGTGCCAGCAGCTTGAGGAGCGACTATGGCTACACCTTC
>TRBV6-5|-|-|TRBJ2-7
CASSPLPGSYEQYF
TGTGCCAGCAGTCCGCTCCCGGGCTCCTACGAGCAGTACTTC
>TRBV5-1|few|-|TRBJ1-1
CASSLGDLGNTEAFF
TGCGCCAGCAGCTTGGGGGACCTCGGGAACACTGAAGCTTTCTTT
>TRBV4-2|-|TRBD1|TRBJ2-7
CASSQGTGDEQYF
TGTGCCAGCAGCCAAGGGACAGGGGACGAGCAGTACTTC
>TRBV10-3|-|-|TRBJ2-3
CAISESVVDTQYF
TGTGCCATCAGTGAGTCTGTGGTCGATACGCAGTATTTT
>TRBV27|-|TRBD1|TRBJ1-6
CASSLGQGNSPLHF
TGTGCCAGCAGTTTAGGACAGGGTAATTCACCCCTCCACTTT
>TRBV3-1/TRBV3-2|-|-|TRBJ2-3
CASSPPRITGGRTDTQYF
TGTGCCAGCAGCCCCCCGCGGATTACGGGGGGCCGCACAGATACGCAGTATTTT
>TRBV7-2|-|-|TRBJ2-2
CASSLRAGELFF
TGTGCCAGCAGCCTCAGGGCCGGGGAGCTGTTTTTT
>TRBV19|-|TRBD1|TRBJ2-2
CASSQWTGTGELFF
TGTGCCAGTAGTCAATGGACAGGGACCGGGGAGCTGTTTTTT
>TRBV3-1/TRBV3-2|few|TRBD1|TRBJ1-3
CASSQAGTGLAPGSGNTIYF
TGTGCCAGCAGCCAGGCTGGGACAGGGTTAGCCCCCGGGTCTGGAAACACCATATATTTT
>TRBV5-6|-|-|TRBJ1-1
CASSLWTVNTEAFF
TGTGCCAGCAGCCTCTGGACAGTGAACACTGAAGCTTTCTTT
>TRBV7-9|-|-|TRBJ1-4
CASSLGSGGNEKLFF
TGTGCCAGCAGCTTAGGGTCGGGGGGGAATGAAAAACTGTTTTTT
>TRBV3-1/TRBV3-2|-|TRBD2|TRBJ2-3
CASSPSSGPTDTQYF
TGTGCCAGCAGCCCCTCTAGCGGGCCCACAGATACGCAGTATTTT
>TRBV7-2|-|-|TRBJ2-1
CASSSTAGQKAYNEQFF
TGTGCCAGCAGCTCCACGGCGGGACAAAAGGCCTACAATGAGCAGTTCTTC
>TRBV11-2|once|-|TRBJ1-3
CASSLVSWVGNTIYF
TGTGCCAGCAGCTTAGTTAGCTGGGTTGGAAACACCATATATTTT
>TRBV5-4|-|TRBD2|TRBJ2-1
CASSGGGLARYNEQFF
TGTGCCAGCAGCGGGGGAGGACTAGCGAGATACAATGAGCAGTTCTTC
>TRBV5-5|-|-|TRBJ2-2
CASSFVGGTGELFF
TGTGCCAGCAGCTTCGTTGGGGGCACCGGGGAGCTGTTTTTT
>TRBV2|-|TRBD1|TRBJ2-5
CASSQGRDSLNTQYF
TGTGCCAGCAGTCAAGGCCGGGACAGCCTAAATACCCAGTACTTC
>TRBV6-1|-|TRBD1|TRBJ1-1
CASSERQGTEAFF
TGTGCCAGCAGCGAGCGACAGGGGACTGAAGCTTTCTTT
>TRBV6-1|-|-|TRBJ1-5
CASSETVGANQPQHF
TGTGCCAGCAGTGAAACTGTTGGCGCGAATCAGCCCCAGCATTTT
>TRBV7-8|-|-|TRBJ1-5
CASSPTPTGGRSNQPQHF
TGTGCCAGCAGCCCCACCCCGACGGGGGGGCGTAGCAATCAGCCCCAGCATTTT
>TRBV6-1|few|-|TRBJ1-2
CASSESVGRGYTF
TGTGCCAGCAGTGAAAGCGTTGGCAGGGGCTACACCTTC
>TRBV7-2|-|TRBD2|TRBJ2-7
CASSLVQRGFEQYF
TGTGCCAGCAGCTTAGTCCAGCGGGGGTTCGAGCAGTACTTC
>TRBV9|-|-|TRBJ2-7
CASSVEPSSYEQYF
TGTGCCAGCAGCGTGGAACCGAGCTCCTACGAGCAGTACTTC
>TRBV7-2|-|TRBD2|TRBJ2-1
CASSSRTSGPSSYNEQFF
TGTGCCAGCAGCTCGCGGACTAGCGGGCCGAGCTCCTACAATGAGCAGTTCTTC
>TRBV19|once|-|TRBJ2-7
CASTTNAGVEQYF
TGTGCCAGTACAACCAATGCGGGTGTCGAGCAGTACTTC
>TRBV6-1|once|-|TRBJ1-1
CASSEVDSRSVAFF
TGTGCCAGCAGTGAAGTAGACAGCCGGAGTGTGGCTTTCTTT
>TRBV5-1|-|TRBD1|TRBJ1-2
CASSHDRGQYGYTF
TGCGCCAGCAGCCACGACAGGGGGCAATATGGCTACACCTTC
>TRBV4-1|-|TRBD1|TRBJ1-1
CASSQEPRTGNTEAFF
TGCGCCAGCAGCCAAGAACCCCGGACAGGGAACACTGAAGCTTTCTTT
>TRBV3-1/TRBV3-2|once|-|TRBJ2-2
CASSQADWQGGGELFF
TGTGCCAGCAGCCAAGCGGATTGGCAGGGCGGCGGGGAGCTGTTTTTT
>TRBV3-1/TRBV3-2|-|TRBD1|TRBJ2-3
CASSQVAGGATDTQYF
TGTGCCAGCAGCCAAGTAGCAGGGGGCGCAACAGATACGCAGTATTTT
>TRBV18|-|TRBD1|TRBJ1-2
CASSPSGDRGHYGYTF
TGTGCCAGCTCACCGAGCGGGGACAGGGGGCACTATGGCTACACCTTC
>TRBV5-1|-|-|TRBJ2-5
CASSLRGHDRETQYF
TGCGCCAGCAGCTTGCGGGGGCATGATAGGGAGACCCAGTACTTC